This TCR beta chain appears in the sequencing data of a study of response to subunit inactivated influenza vaccine. MiXCR, run by TCRdb on the RT-PCR reads, gives a single entry per CDR3 protein. The repertoire holds about 650,000 distinct CDR3 sequences, with around a sixth as singletons. For this clonotype: A much bigger clone sits one base away, suggesting this may be a read error.

The specimen was PBMCs from blood, collected roughly 12 days after vaccination. The receptor was derived from a man aged 45-60 years who received an inactivated influenza vaccine.

The CDR3 protein is CASSPGTSLTPIEQFF. CDR3 nucleotides: TGTGCCAGCAGCCCCGGGACTAGCTTAACTCCCATTGAGCAGTTCTTC. The chain employs TRBV12-3 or TRBV12-4 and TRBJ2-1, with 9 nucleotides matching TRBD2. This CDR3 has 16 residues. V lost 6 bases and J lost 9; bases outside the gene matches: 15.